The present T cell receptor beta chain was sequenced within a study of technical replicates of blood from a few donors. Profiled with immunoSEQ multiplex PCR; TCRdb holds only in-frame clones, not every one. Of about 81,000 clones listed, 81% are singletons. CDR1 and CDR2 from the germline V gene are LNHDA and SQIVND (reference sequence). This CDR3 is built from 15 residues. V lost 3 bases and J 2 bases, leaving 13 bases between the germline ends. The material sequenced was PBMCs. This TCR derives from a human donor in good health. Some clones in this sample may be carry-over from other donors' samples. This chain links TRBV19 with TRBJ2-5; D is possibly TRBD1 (5 bases). Here the CDR3 reads CASSIRSGLQETQYF. CDR3 DNA sequence: TGTGCCAGTAGTATTAGGTCAGGGCTGCAAGAGACCCAGTACTTC.